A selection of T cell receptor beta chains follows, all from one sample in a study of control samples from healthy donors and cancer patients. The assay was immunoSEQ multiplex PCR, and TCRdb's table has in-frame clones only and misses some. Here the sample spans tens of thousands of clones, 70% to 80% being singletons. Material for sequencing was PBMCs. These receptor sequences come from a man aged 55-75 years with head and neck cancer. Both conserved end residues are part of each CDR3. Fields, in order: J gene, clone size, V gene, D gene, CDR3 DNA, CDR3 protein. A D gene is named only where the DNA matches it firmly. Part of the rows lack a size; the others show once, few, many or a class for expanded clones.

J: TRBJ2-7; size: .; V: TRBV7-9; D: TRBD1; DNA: TGTGCCAGCAGCCTGACAGGGAACGAGCAGTACTTC; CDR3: CASSLTGNEQYF
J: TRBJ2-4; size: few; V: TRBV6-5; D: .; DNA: TGTGCCAGCAGTTACTCGAGCAGAAACATTCAGTACTTC; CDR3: CASSYSSRNIQYF
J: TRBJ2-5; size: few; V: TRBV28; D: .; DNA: TGTGCCACCACTCTCAGCCGAGTCCAAGAGACCCAGTACTTC; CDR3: CATTLSRVQETQYF
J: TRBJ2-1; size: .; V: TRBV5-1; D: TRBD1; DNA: TGCGCCAGCAGCTTTACGGGACAGTACAATGAGCAGTTCTTC; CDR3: CASSFTGQYNEQFF
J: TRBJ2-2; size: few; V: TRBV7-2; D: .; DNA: TGTGCCAGCAGCGTCAATGCACCGGGACCGAGCGGGGAGCTGTTTTTT; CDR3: CASSVNAPGPSGELFF
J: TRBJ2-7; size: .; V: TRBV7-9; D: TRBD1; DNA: TGTGCCAGCAGCCCGATCAGACAGGGGGTATATCTGGACGAGCAGTACTTC; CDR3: CASSPIRQGVYLDEQYF
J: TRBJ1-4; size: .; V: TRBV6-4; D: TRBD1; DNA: TGTGCCAGCAGTGACCGCGCGGGACAGGGGGCCCGTCTGTTTTTT; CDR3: CASSDRAGQGARLFF
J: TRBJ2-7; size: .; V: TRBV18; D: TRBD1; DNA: TGTGCCAGCTCACGGACAGGGGTGGACGAGCAGTACTTC; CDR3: CASSRTGVDEQYF
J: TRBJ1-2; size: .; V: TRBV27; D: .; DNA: TGTGCCAGCCTTGGCAGGGGAGTTCGGGGCTACACCTTC; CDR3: CASLGRGVRGYTF
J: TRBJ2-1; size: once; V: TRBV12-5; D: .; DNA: TGTGCTAGTGCTAAAACTTTGGCGGACCCCTACAATGAGCAGTTCTTC; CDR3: CASAKTLADPYNEQFF
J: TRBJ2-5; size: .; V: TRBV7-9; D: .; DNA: TGTGCCAGCAGCTTAAGTCCAGCGGAGACCCAGTACTTC; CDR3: CASSLSPAETQYF
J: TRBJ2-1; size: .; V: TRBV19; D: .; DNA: TGTGCCAGTAGTACCGGGACAGTGGGGGGTGAGCAGTTCTTC; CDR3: CASSTGTVGGEQFF
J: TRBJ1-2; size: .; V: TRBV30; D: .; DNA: TGTGCCTGGAGTGTAAGCTATGGGGGCTACACCTTC; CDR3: CAWSVSYGGYTF
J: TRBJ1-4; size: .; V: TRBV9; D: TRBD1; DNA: TGTGCCAGCAGCGCAGAATACACCGGGACAGGGAATGAAAAACTGTTTTTT; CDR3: CASSAEYTGTGNEKLFF
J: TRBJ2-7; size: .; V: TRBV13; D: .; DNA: TGTGCCAGCAGCTTTGGGAGGTCCTACGAGCAGTACTTC; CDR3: CASSFGRSYEQYF
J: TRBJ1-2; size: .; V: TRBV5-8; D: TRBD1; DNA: TGTGCCAGCAGCTTGGTTACAGGGGGCGCAAGTGGCTACACCTTC; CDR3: CASSLVTGGASGYTF
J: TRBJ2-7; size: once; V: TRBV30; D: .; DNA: TGTGCCTGGAGTGTACTTGAGGAGCAGTACTTC; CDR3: CAWSVLEEQYF
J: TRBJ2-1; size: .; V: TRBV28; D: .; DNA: TGTGCCAGCAGTTTATGGGCCTTAAACAATGAGCAGTTCTTC; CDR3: CASSLWALNNEQFF
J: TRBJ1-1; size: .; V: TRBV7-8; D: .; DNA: TGTGCCAGCAGCTTAGGGTTTTACGCGGACACTGAAGCTTTCTTT; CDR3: CASSLGFYADTEAFF
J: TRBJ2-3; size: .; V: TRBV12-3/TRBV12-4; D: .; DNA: TGTGCCAGCAGTTTATTGCGGGATACGCAGTATTTT; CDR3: CASSLLRDTQYF
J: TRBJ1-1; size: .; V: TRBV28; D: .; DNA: TGTGCCAGCACCAACCTAGAACTGAACACTGAAGCTTTCTTT; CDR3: CASTNLELNTEAFF
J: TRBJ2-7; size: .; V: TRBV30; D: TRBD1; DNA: TGTGCCTGGGGTGACAGGGTTGCGTACGAGCAGTACTTC; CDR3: CAWGDRVAYEQYF
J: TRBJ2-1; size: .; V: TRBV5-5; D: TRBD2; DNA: TGTGCCAGCAGCTTGGCCGCACTAGCGGGAGCCTCGTACAATGAGCAGTTCTTC; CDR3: CASSLAALAGASYNEQFF
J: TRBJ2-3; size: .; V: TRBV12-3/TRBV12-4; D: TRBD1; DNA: TGTGCCAGCAGGACAGGGGCAGATACGCAGTATTTT; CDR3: CASRTGADTQYF
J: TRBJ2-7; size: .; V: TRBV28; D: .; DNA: TGTGCCAGCAGTCATACCTACGAGCAGTACTTC; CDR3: CASSHTYEQYF
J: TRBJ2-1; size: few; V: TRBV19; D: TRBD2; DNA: TGTGCCAGTAGTATAGGGACTAGCGGCATCAATGAGCAGTTCTTC; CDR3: CASSIGTSGINEQFF
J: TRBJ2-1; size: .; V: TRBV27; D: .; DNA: TGTGCCAGCAGTTACGGGCAGCCGATCAATGAGCAGTTCTTC; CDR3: CASSYGQPINEQFF
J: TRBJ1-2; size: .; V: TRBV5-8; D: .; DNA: TGTGCCAGCAGCCGCCCTACATTAGACTATGGCTACACCTTC; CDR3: CASSRPTLDYGYTF
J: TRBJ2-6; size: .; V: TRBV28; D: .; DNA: TGTGCCAGCACTCCAGGGGAGGGCTCTGGGGCCAACGTCCTGACTTTC; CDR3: CASTPGEGSGANVLTF
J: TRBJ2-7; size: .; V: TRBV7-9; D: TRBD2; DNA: TGTGCCAGCAGCCCTCGGACTAGCGGCTACGAGCAGTACTTC; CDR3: CASSPRTSGYEQYF
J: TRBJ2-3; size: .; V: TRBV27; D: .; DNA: TGTGCCAGCAGGGAGAGGGGTACGGGAGATACGCAGTATTTT; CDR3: CASRERGTGDTQYF
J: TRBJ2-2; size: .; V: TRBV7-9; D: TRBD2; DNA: TGTGCCAGCAGCTTAGGACTAGCGGGAGTTTACGCCGGGGAGCTGTTTTTT; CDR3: CASSLGLAGVYAGELFF
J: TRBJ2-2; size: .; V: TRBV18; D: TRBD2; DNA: TGTGCCAGCTCACTACGGACTAGCGGGTCCCGGGGGGAGCTGTTTTTT; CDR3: CASSLRTSGSRGELFF
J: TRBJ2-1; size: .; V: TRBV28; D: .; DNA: TGTGCCAGCAGTTTTCAGGGGTACAATGAGCAGTTCTTC; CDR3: CASSFQGYNEQFF